These 3 T cell receptor beta chains were sequenced from one sample in a study of radiotherapy plus CTLA-4 blockade in lung cancer. The method was immunoSEQ multiplex PCR; TCRdb's version includes in-frame clones alone and lacks a portion of them. The data show around 91,000 clones, about 90% seen once. The source was peripheral blood, collected from a patient treated with radiotherapy plus ipilimumab. These receptors were obtained from a human donor with non-small cell lung cancer that progressed on radiotherapy plus ipilimumab.

This rearrangement joins TRBV30 to TRBJ1-5; no firm D call. V lost 0 bases and J lost 4, with 13 bases in between. This CDR3 region has 15 residues. Germline V CDR1 and CDR2: GTSNPN, SVGIG (reference sequence). CDR3 amino acids: CAWSVSGRRNQPQHF. The CDR3 DNA sequence: TGTGCCTGGAGTGTATCCGGCAGGCGAAATCAGCCCCAGCATTTT.

V and J are TRBV11-2 and TRBJ1-5; tentatively, D is TRBD1 (6 bases). The CDR3 is 13 residues long. Deletions cut 4 bases from V and 4 bases from J, with 8 bases between. Germline CDR1 reads SGHAT; CDR2 reads FQNNGV. CDR3 sequence (DNA): TGTGCCAGCAGCTCACAGGGTAATCAGCCCCAGCATTTT. Amino acids: CASSSQGNQPQHF. The full variable domain, rest sourced from reference TRBV11-2 and TRBJ1-5, is EAGVAQSPRYKIIEKRQSVAFWCNPISGHATLYWYQQILGQGPKLLIQFQNNGVVDDSQLPKDRFSAERLKGVDSTLKIQPAKLEDSAVYLCASSSQGNQPQHFGDGTRLSIL.

The CDR3 nucleotides read TGTGCCACACTTTTGGGGGTTAATAGCAATCAGCCCCAGCATTTT. Translation: CATLLGVNSNQPQHF. The rearrangement uses TRBV6-1 and TRBJ1-5; maybe TRBD1 (5 bases). The CDR3 is 15 amino acids. CDR1 MNHNS and CDR2 SASEGT come from the germline V gene. V shed 10 bases and J shed 0 bases, with 16 bases lying between them.